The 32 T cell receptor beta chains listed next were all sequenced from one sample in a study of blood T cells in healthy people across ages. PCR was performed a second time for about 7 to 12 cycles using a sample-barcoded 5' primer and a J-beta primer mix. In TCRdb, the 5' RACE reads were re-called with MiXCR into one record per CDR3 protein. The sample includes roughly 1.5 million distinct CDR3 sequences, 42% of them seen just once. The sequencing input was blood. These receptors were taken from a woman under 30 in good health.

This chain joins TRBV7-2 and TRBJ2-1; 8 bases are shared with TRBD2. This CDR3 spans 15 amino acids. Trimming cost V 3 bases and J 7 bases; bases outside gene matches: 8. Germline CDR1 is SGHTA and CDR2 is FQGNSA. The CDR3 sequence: CASSFGTRVWNEQFF. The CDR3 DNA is TGTGCCAGCAGCTTCGGGACTAGAGTATGGAATGAGCAGTTCTTC.

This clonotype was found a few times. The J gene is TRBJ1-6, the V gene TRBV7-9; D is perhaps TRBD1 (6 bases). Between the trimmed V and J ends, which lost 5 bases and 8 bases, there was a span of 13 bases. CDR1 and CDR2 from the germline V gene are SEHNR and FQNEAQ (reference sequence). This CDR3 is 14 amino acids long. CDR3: CASSRGGFDSPLHF. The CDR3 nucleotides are TGTGCCAGCAGCCGAGGGGGATTCGATTCACCCCTCCACTTT. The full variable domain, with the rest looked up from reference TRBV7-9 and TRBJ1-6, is DTGVSQNPRHKITKRGQNVTFRCDPISEHNRLYWYRQTLGQGPEFLTYFQNEAQLEKSRLLSDRFSAERPKGSFSTLEIQRTEQGDSAMYLCASSRGGFDSPLHFGNGTRLTVT.

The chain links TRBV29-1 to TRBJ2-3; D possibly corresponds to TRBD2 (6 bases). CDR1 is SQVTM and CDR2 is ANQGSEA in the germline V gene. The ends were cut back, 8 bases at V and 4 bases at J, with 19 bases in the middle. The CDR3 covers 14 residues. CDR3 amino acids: CSRGSGGWADTQYF. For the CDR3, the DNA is TGCAGCAGAGGTAGCGGAGGGTGGGCAGATACGCAGTATTTT.

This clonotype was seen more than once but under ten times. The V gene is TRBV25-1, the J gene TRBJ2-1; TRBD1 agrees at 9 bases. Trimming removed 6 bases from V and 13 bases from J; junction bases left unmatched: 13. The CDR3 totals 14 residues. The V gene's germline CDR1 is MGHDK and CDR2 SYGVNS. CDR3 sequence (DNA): TGTGCCAGCAGCGGACAGGGGAGGGCATACCGCCAGTTCTTC. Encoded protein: CASSGQGRAYRQFF. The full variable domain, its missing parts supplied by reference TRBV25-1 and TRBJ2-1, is EADIYQTPRYLVIGTGKKITLECSQTMGHDKMYWYQQDPGMELHLIHYSYGVNSTEKGDLSSESTVSRIRTEHFPLTLESARPSHTSQYLCASSGQGRAYRQFFGPGTRLTVL.

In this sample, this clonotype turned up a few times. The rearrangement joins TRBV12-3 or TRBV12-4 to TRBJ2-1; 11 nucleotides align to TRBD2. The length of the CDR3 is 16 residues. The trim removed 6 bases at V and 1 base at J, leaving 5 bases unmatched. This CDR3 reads CASSRTSGRSYNEQFF. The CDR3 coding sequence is TGTGCCAGCAGCCGAACTAGCGGGAGATCCTACAATGAGCAGTTCTTC.

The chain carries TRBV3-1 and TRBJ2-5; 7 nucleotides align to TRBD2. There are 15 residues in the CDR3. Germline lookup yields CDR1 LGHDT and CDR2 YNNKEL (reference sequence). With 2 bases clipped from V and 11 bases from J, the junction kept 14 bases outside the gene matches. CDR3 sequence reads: CASSQTGGWEDEQYF. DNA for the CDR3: TGTGCCAGCAGCCAAACGGGAGGCTGGGAAGATGAGCAGTACTTC.

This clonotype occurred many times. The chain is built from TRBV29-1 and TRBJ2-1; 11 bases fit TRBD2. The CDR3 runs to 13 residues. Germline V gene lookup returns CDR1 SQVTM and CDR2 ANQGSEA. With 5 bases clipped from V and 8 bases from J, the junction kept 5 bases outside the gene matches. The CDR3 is CSVSLAGGDEQFF. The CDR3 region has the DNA TGCAGCGTTAGTCTAGCGGGAGGCGATGAGCAGTTCTTC.

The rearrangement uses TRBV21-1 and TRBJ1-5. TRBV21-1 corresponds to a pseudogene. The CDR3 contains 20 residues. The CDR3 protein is CASRPFRQSPGLYSNQPQHF. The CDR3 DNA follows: TGTGCCAGCCGCCCCTTCCGACAGTCCCCTGGGCTTTATAGCAATCAGCCCCAGCATTTT.

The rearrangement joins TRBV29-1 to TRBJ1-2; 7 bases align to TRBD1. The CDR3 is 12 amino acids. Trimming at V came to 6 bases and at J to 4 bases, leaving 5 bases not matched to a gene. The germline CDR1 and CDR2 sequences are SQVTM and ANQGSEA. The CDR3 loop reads CSVAQGTYGYTF. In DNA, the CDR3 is TGCAGCGTCGCACAGGGGACCTATGGCTACACCTTC.

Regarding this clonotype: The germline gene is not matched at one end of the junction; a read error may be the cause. CDR3 nucleotides: TGTGCCATCAGTTTAGGACCCAATGAAAACCTGTTTTTT. Protein product: CAISLGPNENLFF. This rearrangement joins TRBV10-3 to TRBJ1-4, with no clear D. The CDR3 length is 13 residues. Germline V gene sequence: CDR1 ENHRY, CDR2 SYGVKD.

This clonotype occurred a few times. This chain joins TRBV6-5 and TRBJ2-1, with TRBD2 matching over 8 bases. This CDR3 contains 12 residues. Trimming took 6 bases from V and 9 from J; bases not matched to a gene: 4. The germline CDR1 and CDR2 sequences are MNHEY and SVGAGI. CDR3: CASSYSGVEQFF. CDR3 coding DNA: TGTGCCAGCAGCTATAGCGGGGTTGAGCAGTTCTTC.

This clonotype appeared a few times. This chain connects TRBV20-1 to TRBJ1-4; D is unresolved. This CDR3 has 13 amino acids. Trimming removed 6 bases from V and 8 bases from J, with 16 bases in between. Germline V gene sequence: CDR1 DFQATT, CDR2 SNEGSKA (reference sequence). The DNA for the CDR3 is TGCAGTGCCCCCGGGGTGTCAAGGGAAAAACTGTTTTTT. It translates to CSAPGVSREKLFF.

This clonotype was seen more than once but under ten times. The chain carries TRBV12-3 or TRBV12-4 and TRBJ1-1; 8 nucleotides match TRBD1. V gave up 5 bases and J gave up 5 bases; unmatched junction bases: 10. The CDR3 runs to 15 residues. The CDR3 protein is CASSRWDRRKTEAFF. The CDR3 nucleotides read TGTGCCAGCAGTAGATGGGACAGGCGAAAGACTGAAGCTTTCTTT.

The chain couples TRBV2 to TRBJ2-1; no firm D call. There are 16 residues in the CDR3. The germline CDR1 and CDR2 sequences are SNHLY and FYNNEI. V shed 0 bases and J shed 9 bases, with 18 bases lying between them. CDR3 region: CASSEAHQVVLLEQFF. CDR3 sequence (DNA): TGTGCCAGCAGTGAAGCGCATCAAGTTGTCTTGCTTGAGCAGTTCTTC.

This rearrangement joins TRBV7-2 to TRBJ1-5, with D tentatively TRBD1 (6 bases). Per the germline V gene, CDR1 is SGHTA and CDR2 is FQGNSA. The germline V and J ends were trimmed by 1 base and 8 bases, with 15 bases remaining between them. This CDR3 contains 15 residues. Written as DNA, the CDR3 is TGTGCCAGCAGCTTAGATCGGGGGGCCGGGAAGCCCCAGCATTTT. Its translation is CASSLDRGAGKPQHF. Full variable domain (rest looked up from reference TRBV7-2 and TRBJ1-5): GAGVSQSPSNKVTEKGKDVELRCDPISGHTALYWYRQSLGQGLEFLIYFQGNSAPDKSGLPSDRFSAERTGGSVSTLTIQRTQQEDSAVYLCASSLDRGAGKPQHFGDGTRLSIL.

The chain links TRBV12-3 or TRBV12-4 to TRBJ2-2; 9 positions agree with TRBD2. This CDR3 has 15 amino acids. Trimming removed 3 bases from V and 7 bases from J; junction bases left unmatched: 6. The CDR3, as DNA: TGTGCCAGCAGTTTCGGGACTAGCCAAGTCGGGGAGCTGTTTTTT. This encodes CASSFGTSQVGELFF.

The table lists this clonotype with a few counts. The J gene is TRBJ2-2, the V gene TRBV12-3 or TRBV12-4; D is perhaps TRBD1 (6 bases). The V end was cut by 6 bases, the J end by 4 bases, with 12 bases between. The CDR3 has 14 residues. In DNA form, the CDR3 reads TGTGCCAGCAGATGGGGGACATTCACCGGGGAGCTGTTTTTT. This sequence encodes CASRWGTFTGELFF.

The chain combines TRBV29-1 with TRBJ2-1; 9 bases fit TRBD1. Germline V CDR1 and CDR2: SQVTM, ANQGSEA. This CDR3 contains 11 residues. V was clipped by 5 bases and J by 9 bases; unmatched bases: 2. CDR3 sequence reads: CSVTGGAEQFF. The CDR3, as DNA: TGCAGCGTTACAGGGGGCGCTGAGCAGTTCTTC.

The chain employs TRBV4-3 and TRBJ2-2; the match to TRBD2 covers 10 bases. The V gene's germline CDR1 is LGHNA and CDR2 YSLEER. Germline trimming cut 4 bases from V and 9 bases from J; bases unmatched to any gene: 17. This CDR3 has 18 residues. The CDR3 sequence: CASSRTYGTSVDFRELFF. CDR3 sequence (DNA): TGCGCCAGCAGCCGAACATACGGGACTAGCGTCGATTTTCGGGAGCTGTTTTTT.

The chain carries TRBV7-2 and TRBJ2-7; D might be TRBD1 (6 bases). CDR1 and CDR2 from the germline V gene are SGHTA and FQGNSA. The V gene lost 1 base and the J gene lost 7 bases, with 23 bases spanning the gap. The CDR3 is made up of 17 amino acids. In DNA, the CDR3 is TGTGCCAGCAGCTTAGTAGGGCCAAGGGGGAATTACAATGAGCAGTACTTC. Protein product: CASSLVGPRGNYNEQYF. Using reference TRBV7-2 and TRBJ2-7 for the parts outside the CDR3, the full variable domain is GAGVSQSPSNKVTEKGKDVELRCDPISGHTALYWYRQSLGQGLEFLIYFQGNSAPDKSGLPSDRFSAERTGGSVSTLTIQRTQQEDSAVYLCASSLVGPRGNYNEQYFGPGTRLTVT.

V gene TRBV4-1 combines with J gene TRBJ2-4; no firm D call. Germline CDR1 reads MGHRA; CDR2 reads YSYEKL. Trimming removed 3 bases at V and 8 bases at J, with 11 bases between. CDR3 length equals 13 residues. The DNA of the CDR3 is TGCGCCAGCAGCCAGGTAGTGGGTGACATTCAGTACTTC. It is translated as CASSQVVGDIQYF.

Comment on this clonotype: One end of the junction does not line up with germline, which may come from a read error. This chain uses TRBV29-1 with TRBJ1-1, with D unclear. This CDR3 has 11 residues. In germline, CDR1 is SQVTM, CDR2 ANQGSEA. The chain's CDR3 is CSGEDEGEAFF. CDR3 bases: TGCAGCGGTGAAGATGAGGGAGAAGCTTTCTTT.

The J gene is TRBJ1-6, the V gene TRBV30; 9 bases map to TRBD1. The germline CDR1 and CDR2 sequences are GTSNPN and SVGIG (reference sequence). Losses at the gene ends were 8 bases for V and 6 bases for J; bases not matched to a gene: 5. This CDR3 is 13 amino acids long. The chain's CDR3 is CAGLQGANSPLHF. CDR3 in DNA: TGTGCCGGACTACAGGGGGCTAATTCACCCCTCCACTTT.

In DNA, the CDR3 is TGTGCCAGTAGCCCCGGAGAGCGGGGGCGCAATGAGCAGTTCTTC. This encodes CASSPGERGRNEQFF. The chain couples TRBV19 to TRBJ2-1; TRBD2 matches at 8 bases. The junction had 10 bases not matched to a gene; V was cut back by 6 bases and J by 6 bases. The V gene's germline CDR1 is LNHDA and CDR2 SQIVND (reference sequence). The length of the CDR3 is 15 residues.

The chain's CDR3 is CSARTSGVLTDTQYF. CDR3 coding DNA: TGCAGTGCTAGGACTAGCGGGGTGCTCACAGATACGCAGTATTTT. V is TRBV20-1 and J is TRBJ2-3, with 11 bases aligning to TRBD2. V shed 3 bases and J 2 bases; nucleotides not matched to a gene: 4. Germline V gene lookup returns CDR1 DFQATT and CDR2 SNEGSKA (reference sequence). This CDR3 is built from 15 residues.

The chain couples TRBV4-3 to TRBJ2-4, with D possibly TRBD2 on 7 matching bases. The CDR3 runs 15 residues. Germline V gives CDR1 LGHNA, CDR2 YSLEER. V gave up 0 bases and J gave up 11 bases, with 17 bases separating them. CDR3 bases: TGCGCCAGCAGCCAAGAGGGGACGGGGGGCGCCTTTCAGTACTTC. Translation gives CASSQEGTGGAFQYF.

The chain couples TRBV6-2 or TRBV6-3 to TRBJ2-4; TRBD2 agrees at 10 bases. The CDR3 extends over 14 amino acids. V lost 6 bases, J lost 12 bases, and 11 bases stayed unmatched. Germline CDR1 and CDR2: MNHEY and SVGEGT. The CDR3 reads CASRGSSGGGSQYF. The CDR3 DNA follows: TGTGCCAGCAGGGGATCTAGCGGGGGCGGCAGTCAGTACTTC.

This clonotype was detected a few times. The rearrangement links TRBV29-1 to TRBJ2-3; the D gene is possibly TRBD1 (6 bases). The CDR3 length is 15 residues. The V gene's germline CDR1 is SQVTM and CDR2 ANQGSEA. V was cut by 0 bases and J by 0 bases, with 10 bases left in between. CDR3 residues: CSVEDTGQSTDTQYF. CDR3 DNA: TGCAGCGTTGAAGATACCGGACAGAGCACAGATACGCAGTATTTT.

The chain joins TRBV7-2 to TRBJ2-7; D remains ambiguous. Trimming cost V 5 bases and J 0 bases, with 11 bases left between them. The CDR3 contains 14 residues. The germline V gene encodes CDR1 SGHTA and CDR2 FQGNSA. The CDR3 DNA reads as TGTGCCAGCAGCCCTCGTTCGGCCTCCTACGAGCAGTACTTC. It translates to CASSPRSASYEQYF.

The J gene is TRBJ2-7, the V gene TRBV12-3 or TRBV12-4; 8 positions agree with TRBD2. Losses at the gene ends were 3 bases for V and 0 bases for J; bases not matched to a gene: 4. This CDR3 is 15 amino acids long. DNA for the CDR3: TGTGCCAGCAGTTTCGTAGCGGGATTCTCCTACGAGCAGTACTTC. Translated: CASSFVAGFSYEQYF.

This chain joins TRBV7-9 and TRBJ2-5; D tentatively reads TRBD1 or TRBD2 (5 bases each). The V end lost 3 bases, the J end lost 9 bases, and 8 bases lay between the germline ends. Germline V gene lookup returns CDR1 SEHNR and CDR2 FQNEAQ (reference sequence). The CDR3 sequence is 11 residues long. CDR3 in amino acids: CASSLGEAQYF. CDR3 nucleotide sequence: TGTGCCAGCAGCTTGGGGGAAGCCCAGTACTTC.

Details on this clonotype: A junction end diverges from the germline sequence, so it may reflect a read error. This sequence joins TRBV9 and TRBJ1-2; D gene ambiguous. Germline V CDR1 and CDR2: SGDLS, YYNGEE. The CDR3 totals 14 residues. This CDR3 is CASSVRVSPYGYTF. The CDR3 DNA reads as TGTGCCAGCAGCGTACGCGTCTCCCCCTATGGATACACCTTC.